A single sample is the source of the 9 T cell receptor beta chains below, sequenced in a study of blood T cells in healthy people across ages. Together with a sample-barcoded 5' primer, a J-beta primer mix was included in a second PCR lasting about 6 to 11 cycles. TCRdb reprocessed the 5' RACE reads via MiXCR and lists one record per CDR3 protein. The sample consists of more than 1.4 million distinct CDR3 sequences, approximately 38% of them appearing once. The sample comprised blood. Every receptor here comes from a woman between 18 and 29 years old in good health.

J is TRBJ1-2 and V is TRBV6-1; weak D call: TRBD1 (6 bases). The CDR3 sequence is 15 residues long. Germline assignment: CDR1 MNHNS and CDR2 SASEGT. Between the trimmed V and J ends, which lost 1 base and 2 bases, there was a span of 11 bases. For the CDR3, the DNA is TGTGCCAGCAGTGAAGACTACAGGGTCAACTATGGCTACACCTTC. It encodes CASSEDYRVNYGYTF.

The chain carries TRBV12-3 or TRBV12-4 and TRBJ2-3; 9 bases are a match to TRBD2. This CDR3 region has 14 residues. Unmatched junction bases numbered 8, after V lost 7 bases and J lost 6 bases. In DNA form, the CDR3 reads TGTGCCAGCACCGGAGCGGGGGGAATGGATACGCAGTATTTT. Encoded protein: CASTGAGGMDTQYF.

This clonotype was seen only a few times. This sequence joins TRBV5-1 and TRBJ1-2; D might be TRBD1 (5 bases). V was trimmed by 0 bases and J by 4 bases, leaving 13 bases between them. Looked up from germline, CDR1 is SGHRS and CDR2 is YFSETQ. The CDR3 has 15 amino acids. The CDR3 here is CASSLGGAGFYGYTF. For the CDR3, the DNA is TGCGCCAGCAGCTTGGGAGGGGCCGGGTTCTATGGCTACACCTTC.

This clonotype was recorded a few times. The chain carries TRBV4-1 and TRBJ2-1; 9 positions agree with TRBD1. Germline CDR1 MGHRA, CDR2 YSYEKL. Unmatched junction bases numbered 6, after V lost 3 bases and J lost 6 bases. The CDR3 totals 15 residues. CDR3 sequence: CASSQPGQGSNEQFF. The CDR3 region has the DNA TGCGCCAGCAGCCAGCCGGGACAGGGATCCAATGAGCAGTTCTTC.

The rearrangement uses TRBV12-3 or TRBV12-4 and TRBJ2-4; no clear D. TRBJ2-7 matches the DNA end more closely, so the J call is doubtful. This CDR3 has 12 amino acids. The CDR3 DNA sequence: TGTGCCAGCAGTTTAACCCGATCCGAGCAGTACTTC. It encodes CASSLTRSEQYF.

The J gene is TRBJ1-4, the V gene TRBV21-1; TRBD1 was called by the table and not checked on the DNA. TRBV21-1 is noted as a pseudogene. There are 14 residues in the CDR3. The CDR3 region has the DNA TGTGCCAGCAGCGCCCGGGACCCGGTGGGAAAACTGTTTTTT. It yields the protein CASSARDPVGKLFF.

The sample holds a few counts of this clonotype. The rearrangement uses TRBV6-5 and TRBJ2-4; a possible D gene is TRBD2 (6 bases). The J call is in doubt because the DNA end fits TRBJ2-7 better. CDR1 is MNHEY and CDR2 is SVGAGI in the germline V gene. This CDR3 contains 13 residues. Here the CDR3 DNA reads TGTGCCAGCAGTTCCGGGACTGAGGGCGAGCAGTACTTC. It translates to CASSSGTEGEQYF.

This clonotype has a single count. The chain links TRBV10-3 to TRBJ2-2; 8 bases map to TRBD1. The CDR3 loop spans 13 amino acids. Germline CDR1 and CDR2: ENHRY and SYGVKD. V lost 6 bases, J lost 3 bases, and 0 bases stayed unmatched. In DNA, the CDR3 is TGTGCCATCAGGGACAGGGACACCGGGGAGCTGTTTTTT. Its translation: CAIRDRDTGELFF.

This clonotype was counted ten times or more. The V and J genes are TRBV29-1 and TRBJ2-1; 7 positions agree with TRBD1. This CDR3 is 12 amino acids long. Losses at the gene ends were 4 bases for V and 6 bases for J; bases not matched to a gene: 3. Germline V gene sequence: CDR1 SQVTM, CDR2 ANQGSEA. CDR3 sequence: CSVVPGGNEQFF. CDR3 DNA sequence: TGCAGCGTTGTTCCAGGGGGCAATGAGCAGTTCTTC.